The clone carrying this T cell receptor (beta chain) was counted between two and nine times. Its specificity is not known. This specimen belongs to a study of T cells after yellow fever vaccination. The germline V gene has CDR1 SNHLY and CDR2 FYNNEI. V gave up 4 bases and J gave up 4 bases, with 11 bases separating them. The CDR3 contains 15 residues. TCRdb itself ran the 5' RACE reads through MiXCR, one entry per CDR3 protein. The sample includes some 600,000 distinct CDR3 sequences, about 17% of them seen just once. Findings and limits, study-wide: Clonotype sharing between CD4 and CD8 compartments was small.

V gene TRBV2 combines with J gene TRBJ2-6; perhaps TRBD2 as D (5 bases). The clonotype was recovered from a man aged 18 to 29 who received the YFV17D yellow fever vaccine. The material sequenced was PBMCs, taken 5 days after the first yellow fever vaccination. The CDR3 loop is CASSVFGGGANVLTF. The CDR3 DNA follows: TGTGCCAGCAGTGTTTTTGGAGGCGGGGCCAACGTCCTGACTTTC.